This TCR beta chain was captured in a study of T-cell memory formation after mild COVID-19. The CDR3 length is 15 residues. Germline V gene lookup returns CDR1 MGHRA and CDR2 YSYEKL. J lost 4 bases, V lost 1 base, and 3 bases had no gene match. Whole-study results and caveats: Later expanders leaned CD4+, whereas day 15 to 85 contracting clones were balanced CD4/CD8. Memory from before infection featured some responding clones, which suggests cross-reactive memory joined.

As regards this clonotype: The antigen is not known.

Each CDR3 protein is one row after TCRdb ran MiXCR on the 5' RACE reads. This table has approximately 350,000 distinct CDR3 sequences, 25% to 30% appearing once. J is TRBJ2-2 and V is TRBV4-1, with TRBD2 matching 7 bases. The sequence was obtained from an adult woman who had mild COVID-19 (a few samples of this study predate the infection). Cell type and time point are not known. Sample: PBMCs or a T cell subset sorted from them (not recorded which). The CDR3 DNA reads TGCGCCAGCAGCCAAGTCGGGGAGGGCACCGGGGAGCTGTTTTTT. This translates into CASSQVGEGTGELFF.